Here is one T cell receptor (beta chain) with its context. Its antigen is as yet unknown. The data originate from a study of T cell responses to AZD1222 COVID-19 vaccine. Study-level results: It should be noted that donors were predominantly white British and more often female, and clonal diversity was possibly underestimated.

Germline values: CDR1 LGHNA, CDR2 YNFKEQ. With 5 bases clipped from V and 4 bases from J, the junction kept 6 bases outside the gene matches. The CDR3 consists of 15 residues. Here immunoSEQ multiplex PCR was the method, and the copy in TCRdb shows in-frame clones only, minus some. The sample includes 140,000 or so clones, approximately 91% of them seen just once. V is TRBV4-2 and J is TRBJ2-2; 8 bases map to TRBD2. Specimen: peripheral blood, collected 28 days after the second AZD1222 dose. The clonotype was recovered from an adult who received the AZD1222 COVID-19 vaccine. In DNA, the CDR3 is TGTGCCAGCAGCTCGGGGGGGCTTTCCACCGGGGAGCTGTTTTTT. Its translation: CASSSGGLSTGELFF.